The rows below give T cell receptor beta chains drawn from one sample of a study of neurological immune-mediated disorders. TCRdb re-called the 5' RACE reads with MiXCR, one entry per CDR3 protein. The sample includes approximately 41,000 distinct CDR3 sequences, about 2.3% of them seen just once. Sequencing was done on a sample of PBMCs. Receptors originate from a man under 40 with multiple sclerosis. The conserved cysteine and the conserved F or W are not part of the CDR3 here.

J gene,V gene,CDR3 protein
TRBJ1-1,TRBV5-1,ASSLGGNTEAF
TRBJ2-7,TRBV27,ASRSLRFYEQY
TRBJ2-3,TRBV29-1,SVGPGLHTDTQY
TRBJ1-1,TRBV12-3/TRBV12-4,ASSQGQGGNTEAF
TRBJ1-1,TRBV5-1,ASSFMRQGKNTEAF
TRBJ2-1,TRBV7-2,ASSLKGYGSYNEQF
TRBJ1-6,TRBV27,ASSGGGSPLH
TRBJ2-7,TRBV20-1,SASRGAYEQY
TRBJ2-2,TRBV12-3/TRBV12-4,ASSLAARNTGELF
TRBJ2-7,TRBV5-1,ASKLRVGSSEQY
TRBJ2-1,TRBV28,ASSYVRGSYNEQF
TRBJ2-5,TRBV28,ASTKDIGETQY
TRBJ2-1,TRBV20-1,SVRTGAAIYNEQF
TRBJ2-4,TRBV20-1,SAPDRVGAKNIQY
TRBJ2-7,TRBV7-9,ASSSGQGTYEQY
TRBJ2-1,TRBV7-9,ASSPLGNEQF
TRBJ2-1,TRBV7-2,ASSPGVSSYNEQF
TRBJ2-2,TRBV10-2,ASSGGAGELF
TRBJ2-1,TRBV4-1,ASSQTLSPSMGEQF
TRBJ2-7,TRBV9,ASSVTSGTTYEQY
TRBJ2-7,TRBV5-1,ASSQFGGSYEQY
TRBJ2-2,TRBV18,ASSPIPTSGANTGELF